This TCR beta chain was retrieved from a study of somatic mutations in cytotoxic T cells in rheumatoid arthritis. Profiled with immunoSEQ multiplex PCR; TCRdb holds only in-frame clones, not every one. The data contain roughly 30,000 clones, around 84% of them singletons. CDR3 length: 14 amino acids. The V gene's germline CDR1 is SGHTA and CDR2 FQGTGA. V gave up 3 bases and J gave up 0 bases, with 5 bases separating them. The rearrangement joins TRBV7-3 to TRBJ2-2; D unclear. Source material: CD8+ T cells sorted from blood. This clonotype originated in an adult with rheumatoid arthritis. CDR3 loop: CASSFEPNTGELFF. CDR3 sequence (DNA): TGTGCCAGCAGCTTTGAGCCGAACACCGGGGAGCTGTTTTTT.